A selection of T cell receptor beta chains follows, all from one sample in a study of early T cells in non-severe SARS-CoV-2 infection. TCRdb re-analysed the 5' RACE reads in MiXCR, keeping a single row per CDR3 protein. Here the sample spans tens of thousands of distinct CDR3 sequences, about 12% being singletons. The sample was whole blood. These receptors all come from an adult who was a healthcare worker with PCR-confirmed SARS-CoV-2 infection or an uninfected control (not recorded which). Each CDR3 is given with its conserved first and last residue. The order of the fields is V gene, J gene, CDR3 protein.

TRBV6-6,TRBJ2-2,CASSYRGQGVTGELFF
TRBV7-6,TRBJ2-5,CASSLTAGEETQYF
TRBV4-1,TRBJ1-5,CASSQDQVGLGQPQHF
TRBV12-3/TRBV12-4,TRBJ1-1,CASSPRTGQPEAFF
TRBV5-1,TRBJ1-2,CASNRGEDYGYTF
TRBV11-2,TRBJ2-7,CASSGTGGIYEQYF
TRBV13,TRBJ2-2,CASSLGLAGGAGELFF
TRBV5-1,TRBJ2-2,CASSVSPSSGELFF
TRBV4-3,TRBJ1-4,CASSQGTTGSWEKLFF
TRBV11-2,TRBJ2-2,CASSLDYPAEAQNTGELFF
TRBV5-1,TRBJ1-1,CASRPPSSMNTEAFF
TRBV24-1,TRBJ2-7,CATSDAYRGGYEQYF
TRBV6-5,TRBJ2-5,CASSPSAWETQYF
TRBV5-1,TRBJ1-2,CASSRGQGDGYTF
TRBV6-1,TRBJ1-3,CASSEPAGRLTIYF
TRBV4-1,TRBJ1-2,CASSHQSRDWVYGYTF
TRBV28,TRBJ2-1,CASIDPSSYNEQFF
TRBV5-1,TRBJ2-6,CASSFEGSSGANVLTF
TRBV5-1,TRBJ2-1,CASSIEGIEQFF
TRBV5-1,TRBJ2-3,CASSLQAGTGTDTQYF
TRBV5-1,TRBJ1-2,CASSLGGTANYGYTF
TRBV14,TRBJ1-2,CASSQETSVYGYTF
TRBV29-1,TRBJ1-2,CSVGAQGADGYTF
TRBV20-1,TRBJ1-1,CSARDMRGITEAFF
TRBV24-1,TRBJ2-7,CATSAIPLPFYEQYF
TRBV3-1,TRBJ2-7,CASSQGGGRSSYEQYF
TRBV29-1,TRBJ1-2,CSVAGTVEGYTF
TRBV3-1,TRBJ2-1,CASSSTSGRVGSSYNEQFF
TRBV27,TRBJ2-1,CASKTSGGFDEQFF
TRBV29-1,TRBJ2-1,CSVPGTSGTTYNEQFF
TRBV10-3,TRBJ2-3,CAISEGLAGPQDTQYF
TRBV9,TRBJ2-6,CASSVWSFNGANVLTF
TRBV9,TRBJ2-2,CASSVGRGYTGELFF
TRBV7-2,TRBJ2-3,CASSFSQHTDTQYF
TRBV12-3/TRBV12-4,TRBJ2-3,CASSRGGSGSRTDTQYF
TRBV20-1,TRBJ1-5,CSARDSMNQPQHF
TRBV5-1,TRBJ2-3,CASSMGTGEDTQYF